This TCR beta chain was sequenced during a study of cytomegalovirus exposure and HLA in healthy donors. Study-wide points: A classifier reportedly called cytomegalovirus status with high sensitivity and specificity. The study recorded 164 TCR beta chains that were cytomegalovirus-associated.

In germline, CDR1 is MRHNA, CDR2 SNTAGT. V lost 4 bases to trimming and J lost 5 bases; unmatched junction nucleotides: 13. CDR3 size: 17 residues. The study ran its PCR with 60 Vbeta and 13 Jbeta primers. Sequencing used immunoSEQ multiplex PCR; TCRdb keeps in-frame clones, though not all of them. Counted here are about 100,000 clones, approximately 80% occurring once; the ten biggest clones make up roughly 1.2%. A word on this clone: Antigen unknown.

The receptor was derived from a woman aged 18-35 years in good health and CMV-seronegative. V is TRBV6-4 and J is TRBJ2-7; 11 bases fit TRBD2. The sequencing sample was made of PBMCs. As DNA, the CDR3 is TGTGCCAGCAGTGCCCCCTGGTGGCTAGCGGGGGGTGACGAGCAGTACTTC. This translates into CASSAPWWLAGGDEQYF.